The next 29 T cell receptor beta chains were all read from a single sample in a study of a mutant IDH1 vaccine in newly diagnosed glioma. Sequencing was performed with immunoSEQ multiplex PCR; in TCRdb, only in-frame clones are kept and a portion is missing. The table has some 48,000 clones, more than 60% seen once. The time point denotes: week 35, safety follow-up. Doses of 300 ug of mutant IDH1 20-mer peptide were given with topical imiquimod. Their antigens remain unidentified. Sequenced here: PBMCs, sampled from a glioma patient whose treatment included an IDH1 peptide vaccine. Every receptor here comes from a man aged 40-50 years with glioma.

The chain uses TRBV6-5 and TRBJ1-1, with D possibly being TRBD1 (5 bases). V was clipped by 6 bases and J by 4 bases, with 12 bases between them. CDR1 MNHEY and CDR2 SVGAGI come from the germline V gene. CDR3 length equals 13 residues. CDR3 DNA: TGTGCCAGCAGGGGGTCAGGGCCCACTGAAGCTTTCTTT. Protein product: CASRGSGPTEAFF.

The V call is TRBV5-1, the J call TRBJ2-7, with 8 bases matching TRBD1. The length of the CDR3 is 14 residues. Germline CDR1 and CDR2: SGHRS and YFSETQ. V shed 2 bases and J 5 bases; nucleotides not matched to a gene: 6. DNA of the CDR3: TGCGCCAGCAGCTTAAGTTGGGGACAGGACGAGCAGTACTTC. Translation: CASSLSWGQDEQYF.

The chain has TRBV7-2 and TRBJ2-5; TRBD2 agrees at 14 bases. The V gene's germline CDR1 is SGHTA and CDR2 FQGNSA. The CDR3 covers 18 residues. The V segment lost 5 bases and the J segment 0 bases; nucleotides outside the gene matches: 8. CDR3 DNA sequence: TGTGCCAGCAGCCTAGGACTAGCGGGGGGCCTCAACCAAGAGACCCAGTACTTC. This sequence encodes CASSLGLAGGLNQETQYF. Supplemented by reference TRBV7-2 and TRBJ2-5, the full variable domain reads GAGVSQSPSNKVTEKGKDVELRCDPISGHTALYWYRQSLGQGLEFLIYFQGNSAPDKSGLPSDRFSAERTGGSVSTLTIQRTQQEDSAVYLCASSLGLAGGLNQETQYFGPGTRLLVL.

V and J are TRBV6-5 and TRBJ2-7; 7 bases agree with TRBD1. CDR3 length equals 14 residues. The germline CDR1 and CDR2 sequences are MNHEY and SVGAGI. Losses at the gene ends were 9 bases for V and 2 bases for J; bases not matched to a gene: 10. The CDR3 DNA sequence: TGTGCCAGTTCAAGGGGGCCAAATACCTACGAGCAGTACTTC. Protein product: CASSRGPNTYEQYF.

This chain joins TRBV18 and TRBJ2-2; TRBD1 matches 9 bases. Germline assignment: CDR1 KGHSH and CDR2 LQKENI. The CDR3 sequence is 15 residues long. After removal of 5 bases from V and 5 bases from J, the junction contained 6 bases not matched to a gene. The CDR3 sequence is CASSSGQGGTGELFF. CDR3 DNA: TGTGCCAGCTCATCGGGACAGGGCGGGACCGGGGAGCTGTTTTTT.

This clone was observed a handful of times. The CDR3 coding sequence is TGTGCCAGCAGCTTAATCTCTGGGGCCAACGTCCTGACTTTC. It translates to CASSLISGANVLTF. The chain couples TRBV7-3 to TRBJ2-6; D uncertain. This CDR3 contains 14 residues. V was trimmed by 1 base and J by 0 bases, leaving 1 base between them. Germline V gene data show CDR1 as SGHTA and CDR2 as FQGTGA. Full variable domain (rest looked up from reference TRBV7-3 and TRBJ2-6): GAGVSQTPSNKVTEKGKYVELRCDPISGHTALYWYRQSLGQGPEFLIYFQGTGAADDSGLPNDRFFAVRPEGSVSTLKIQRTERGDSAVYLCASSLISGANVLTFGAGSRLTVL.

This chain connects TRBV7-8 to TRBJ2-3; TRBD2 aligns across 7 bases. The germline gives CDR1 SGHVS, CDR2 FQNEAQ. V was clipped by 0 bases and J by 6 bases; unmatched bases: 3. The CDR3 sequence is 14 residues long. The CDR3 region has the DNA TGTGCCAGCAGCTTAGCGCTCGGGGGGGATACGCAGTATTTT. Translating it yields CASSLALGGDTQYF.

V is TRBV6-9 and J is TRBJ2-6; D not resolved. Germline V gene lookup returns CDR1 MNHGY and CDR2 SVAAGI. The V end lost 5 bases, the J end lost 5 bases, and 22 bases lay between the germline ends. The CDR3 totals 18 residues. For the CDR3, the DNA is TGTGCCAGCAGTAGCTCCCTCTTACGACAAAGTCGGGCCAACGTCCTGACTTTC. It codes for CASSSSLLRQSRANVLTF.

CDR3 protein: CATRTGSTNEKLFF. The DNA of the CDR3 is TGTGCCACAAGGACAGGGAGCACTAATGAAAAACTGTTTTTT. J is TRBJ1-4 and V is TRBV19, with 8 positions matching TRBD1. V shed 10 bases and J 2 bases; nucleotides not matched to a gene: 6. The CDR3 is 14 amino acids. The V gene's germline CDR1 is LNHDA and CDR2 SQIVND (reference sequence).

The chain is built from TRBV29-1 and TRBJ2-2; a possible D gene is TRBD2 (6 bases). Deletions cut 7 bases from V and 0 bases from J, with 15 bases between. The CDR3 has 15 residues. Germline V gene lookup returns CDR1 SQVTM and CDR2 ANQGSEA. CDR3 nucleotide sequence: TGCAGCGCCCGAATGGGGGGTGCGAACACCGGGGAGCTGTTTTTT. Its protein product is CSARMGGANTGELFF.

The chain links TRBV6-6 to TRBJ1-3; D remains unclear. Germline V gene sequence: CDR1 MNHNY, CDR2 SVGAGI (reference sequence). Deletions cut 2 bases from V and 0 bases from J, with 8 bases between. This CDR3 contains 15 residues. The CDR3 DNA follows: TGTGCCAGCAGTTACCAGACCCCCTCTGGAAACACCATATATTTT. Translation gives CASSYQTPSGNTIYF.

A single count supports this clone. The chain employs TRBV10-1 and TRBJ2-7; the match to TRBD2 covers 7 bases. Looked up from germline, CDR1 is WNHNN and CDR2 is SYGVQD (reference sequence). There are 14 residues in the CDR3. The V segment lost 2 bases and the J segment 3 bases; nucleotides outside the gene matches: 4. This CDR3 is CASSEASGDYEQYF. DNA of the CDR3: TGCGCCAGCAGTGAGGCCAGCGGGGACTACGAGCAGTACTTC.

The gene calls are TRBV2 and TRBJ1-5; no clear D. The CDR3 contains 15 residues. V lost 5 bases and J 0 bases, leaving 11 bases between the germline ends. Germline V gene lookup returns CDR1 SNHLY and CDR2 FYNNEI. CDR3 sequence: CASSQEGASNQPQHF. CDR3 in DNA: TGTGCCAGCAGTCAAGAGGGTGCTAGCAATCAGCCCCAGCATTTT.

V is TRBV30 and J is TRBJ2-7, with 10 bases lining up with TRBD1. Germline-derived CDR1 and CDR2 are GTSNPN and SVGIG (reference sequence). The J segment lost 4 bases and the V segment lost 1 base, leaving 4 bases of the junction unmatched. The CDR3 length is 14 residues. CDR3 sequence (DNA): TGTGCCTGGAGTGCGGACAGGGGGAGGTACGAGCAGTACTTC. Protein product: CAWSADRGRYEQYF. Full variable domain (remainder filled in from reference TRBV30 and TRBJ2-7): SQTIHQWPATLVQPVGSPLSLECTVEGTSNPNLYWYRQAAGRGLQLLFYSVGIGQISSEVPQNLSASRPQDRQFILSSKKLLLSDSGFYLCAWSADRGRYEQYFGPGTRLTVT.

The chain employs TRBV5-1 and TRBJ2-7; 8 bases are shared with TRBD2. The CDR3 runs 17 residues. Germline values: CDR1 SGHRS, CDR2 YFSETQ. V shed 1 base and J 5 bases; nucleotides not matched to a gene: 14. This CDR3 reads CASSLFPPGGAINEQYF. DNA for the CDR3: TGCGCCAGCAGCTTGTTCCCCCCGGGGGGGGCGATCAACGAGCAGTACTTC.

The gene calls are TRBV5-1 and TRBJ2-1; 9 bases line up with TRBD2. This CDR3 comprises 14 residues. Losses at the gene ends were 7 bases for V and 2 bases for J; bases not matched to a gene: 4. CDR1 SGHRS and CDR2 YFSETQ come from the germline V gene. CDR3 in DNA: TGCGCCAGCGGGAGCGGGGGGACCTACAATGAGCAGTTCTTC. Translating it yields CASGSGGTYNEQFF.

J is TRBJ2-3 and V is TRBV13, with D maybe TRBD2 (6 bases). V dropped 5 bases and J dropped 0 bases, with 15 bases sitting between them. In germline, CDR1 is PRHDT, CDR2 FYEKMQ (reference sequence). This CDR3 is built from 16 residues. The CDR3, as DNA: TGTGCCAGCAGCGGCCTGGGACTCGTGAGCACAGATACGCAGTATTTT. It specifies CASSGLGLVSTDTQYF.

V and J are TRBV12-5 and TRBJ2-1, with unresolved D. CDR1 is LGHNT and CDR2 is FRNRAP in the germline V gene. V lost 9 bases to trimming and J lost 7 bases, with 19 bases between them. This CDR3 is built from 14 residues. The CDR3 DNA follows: TGTGCTAGCGTCCGGTCGGCAGGTAGGAATGAGCAGTTCTTC. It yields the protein CASVRSAGRNEQFF.

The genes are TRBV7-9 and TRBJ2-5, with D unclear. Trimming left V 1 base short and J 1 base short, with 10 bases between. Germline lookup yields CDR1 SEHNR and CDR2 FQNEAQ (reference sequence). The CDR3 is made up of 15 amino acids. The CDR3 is CASSLGGFRQETQYF. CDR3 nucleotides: TGTGCCAGCAGCTTAGGGGGTTTCCGCCAAGAGACCCAGTACTTC.

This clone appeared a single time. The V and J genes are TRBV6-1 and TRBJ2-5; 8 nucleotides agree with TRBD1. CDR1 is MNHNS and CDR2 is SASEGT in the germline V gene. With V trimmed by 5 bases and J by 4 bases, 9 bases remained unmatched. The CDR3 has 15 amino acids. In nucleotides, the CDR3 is TGTGCCAGCAGTAGGTCTGGACAGGGCGGAGAGACCCAGTACTTC. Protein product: CASSRSGQGGETQYF.

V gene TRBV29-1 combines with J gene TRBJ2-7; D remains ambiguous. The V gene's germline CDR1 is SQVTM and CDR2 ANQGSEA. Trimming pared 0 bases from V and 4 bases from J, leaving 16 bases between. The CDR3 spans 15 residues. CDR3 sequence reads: CSVEDDARVGYEQYF. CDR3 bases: TGCAGCGTTGAAGATGACGCACGGGTGGGGTACGAGCAGTACTTC.

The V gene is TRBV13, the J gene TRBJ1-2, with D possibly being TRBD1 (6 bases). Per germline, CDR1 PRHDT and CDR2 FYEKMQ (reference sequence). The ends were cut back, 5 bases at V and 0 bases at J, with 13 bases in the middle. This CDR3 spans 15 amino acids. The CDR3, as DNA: TGTGCCAGCAGCCCGGGACAAAACCCTAACTATGGCTACACCTTC. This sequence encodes CASSPGQNPNYGYTF.

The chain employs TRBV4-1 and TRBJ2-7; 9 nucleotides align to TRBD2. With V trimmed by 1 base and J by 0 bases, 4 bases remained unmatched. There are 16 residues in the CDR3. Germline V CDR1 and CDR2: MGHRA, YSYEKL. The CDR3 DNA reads TGCGCCAGCAGCCAAGTTGCGCGGGGGGGCTCCTACGAGCAGTACTTC. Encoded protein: CASSQVARGGSYEQYF.

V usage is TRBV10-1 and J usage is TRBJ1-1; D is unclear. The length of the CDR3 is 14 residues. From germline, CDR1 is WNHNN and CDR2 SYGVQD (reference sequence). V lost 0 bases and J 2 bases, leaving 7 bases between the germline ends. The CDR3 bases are TGCGCCAGCAGTGAGTCGGAACGTAACACTGAAGCTTTCTTT. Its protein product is CASSESERNTEAFF.

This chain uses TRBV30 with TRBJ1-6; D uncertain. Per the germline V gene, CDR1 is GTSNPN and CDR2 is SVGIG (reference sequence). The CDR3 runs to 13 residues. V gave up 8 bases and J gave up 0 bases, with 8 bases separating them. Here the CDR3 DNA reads TGTGCCAGCAGTAGCTCCTATAATTCACCCCTCCACTTT. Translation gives CASSSSYNSPLHF.

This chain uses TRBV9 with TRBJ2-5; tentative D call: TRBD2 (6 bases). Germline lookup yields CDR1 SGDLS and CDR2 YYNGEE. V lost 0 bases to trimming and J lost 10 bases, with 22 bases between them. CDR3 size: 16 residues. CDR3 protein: CASSVGGGALGSDQYF. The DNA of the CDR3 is TGTGCCAGCAGCGTAGGCGGCGGGGCCCTCGGGTCGGACCAGTACTTC.

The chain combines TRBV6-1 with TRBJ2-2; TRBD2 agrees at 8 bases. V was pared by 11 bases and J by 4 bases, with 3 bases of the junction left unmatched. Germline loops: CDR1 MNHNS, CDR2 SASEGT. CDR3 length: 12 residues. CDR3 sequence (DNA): TGTGCCGCTAGCGGGTTCACCGGGGAGCTGTTTTTT. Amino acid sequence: CAASGFTGELFF.

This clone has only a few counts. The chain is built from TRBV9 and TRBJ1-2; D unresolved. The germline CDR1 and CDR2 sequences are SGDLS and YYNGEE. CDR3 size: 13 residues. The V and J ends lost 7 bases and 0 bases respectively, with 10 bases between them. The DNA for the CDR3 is TGTGCCAGCGGGGATACCACTAACTATGGCTACACCTTC. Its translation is CASGDTTNYGYTF.

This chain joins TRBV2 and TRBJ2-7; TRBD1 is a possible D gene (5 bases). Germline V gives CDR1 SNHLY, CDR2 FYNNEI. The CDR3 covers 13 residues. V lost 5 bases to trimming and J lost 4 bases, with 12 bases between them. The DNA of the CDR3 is TGTGCCAGCAGTTTCCTTAGGGGATACGAGCAGTACTTC. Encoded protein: CASSFLRGYEQYF.